This T cell receptor (beta chain) originates from a study of blood T cell repertoires in COVID-19. The wider study: Researchers got acute and convalescent COVID-19 samples from the United States, Italy and Spain. T cells, B-cell-depleted T cells, or PBMCs provided the cDNA or gDNA that served as material.

This clone has only one observation. Trimming cost V 5 bases and J 7 bases, with 15 bases left between them. This CDR3 spans 13 amino acids. Germline CDR1 SGHRS, CDR2 YFSETQ. In the original analysis: Cell counts per sample came from amplifying reference gene primers. Profiled with immunoSEQ multiplex PCR; TCRdb holds only in-frame clones, not every one. V, J and clone size are taken as reported in that table, and D and trimming were inferred from the DNA itself. The data hold approximately 100,000 clones, with just over 90% observed a single time. The sequence derives from a man aged 60 to 75 with acute or convalescent COVID-19. The chain carries TRBV5-1 and TRBJ1-1; D might be TRBD1 (5 bases). The sequencing input was peripheral blood. CDR3 DNA: TGCGCCAGCAGGTCACTCGGGGGTGGTGAAGCTTTCTTT. Its translation is CASRSLGGGEAFF.